The present T cell receptor beta chain was sequenced within a study of beta chain features in type 1 diabetes. The study's findings and limits: Significant though moderate, a shortening of TCRB CDR3s appeared in all four CD4+ subsets of Type 1 diabetes patients. Shorter templates might be favored by PCR, equally in patients and controls.

CD45RO/CCR7/CD25/CD127/CD95/CD27 sorting isolated CD4+ naive, central memory, regulatory and stem cell-like memory cells. Expressed TCRB transcripts got sequenced, as all isolated RNA was reverse transcribed. It was found that naive, central memory and regulatory T cell samples averaged around 3.7 million reads. Clones were sequenced by immunoSEQ multiplex PCR, and TCRdb holds only the in-frame ones, with some missing. The table shows roughly 730,000 clones, with roughly 13% occurring only once. In this sample, this clone turned up a few times. Its matching antigen is unknown. Trimming pared 8 bases from V and 6 bases from J, leaving 19 bases between. CDR3 length equals 15 residues. Germline CDR1 and CDR2: MNHEY and SVGAGI.

The chain combines TRBV6-5 with TRBJ2-2; tentatively, D is TRBD1 or TRBD2 (5 bases each). The receptor's source is a man younger than 30 with type 1 diabetes. Sequenced sample: naive CD4+ T cells from blood. The CDR3 protein is CASLRLGEKAGELFF. CDR3 DNA sequence: TGTGCCAGCCTACGTTTGGGGGAGAAGGCCGGGGAGCTGTTTTTT.